The T cell receptor beta chain under discussion was sequenced for a study of blood T cell repertoires in COVID-19 (TCRdb year 2020). Context from the whole study: The collaborator samples originated in the United States, Italy and Spain and spanned the acute and convalescent phases of COVID-19. The prospective study material was composed of cDNA or gDNA derived from T cells, B-cell-depleted T cells, or PBMCs. The dataset comprised deeply sampled blood TCRbeta repertoires from subjects exposed to, actively infected with, or recovered from COVID-19. The repertoires were released in a freely available public database intended as a resource for research on the immune response to SARS-CoV-2. Samples were obtained from the ongoing ImmuneRACE study (first 160 participants) and from some 1,200 subjects provided by 6 global collaborators. Nearly every sample came with metadata listing a de-identified subject ID, COVID-19 status, age in years and sex. Where available, HLA class I and class II types were taken from metadata supplied by the sample provider and were not determined by assay-based typing. What the work shows at the level of the full study, not this receptor alone: Clinical and demographic metadata were provided uncurated, with the amount varying by source and participant.

The immunoSEQ Assay, a bias-controlled multiplex PCR, was used to amplify TCRbeta CDR3 regions from genomic DNA. For the original study's pipeline: The number of nucleated cells in each sample was estimated from the amplification of reference gene primers within the assay. Sequence reads were collapsed and filtered to measure the absolute abundance of every unique TCRbeta CDR3 rearrangement. Productive Simpson clonality was computed per sample as the square root of Simpson's diversity index over productive rearrangements. TCRdb re-hosts the immuneACCESS table, in-frame sequences only. Its copies lack some clones; in the studies checked, an unresolved V gene accounts for under half of them, and the cause for the rest is not known. Clonal size and the V and J genes are those of that table, whereas D and trimming came from the DNA. Across this sample there are approximately 90,000 clones, with less than 80% seen only once. The top ten clones comprise 13% to 15% of the sample.

Turning to this clone: Its antigen remains unidentified. Per-base qualities were not stored, and no clone one base away is much larger. The same CDR3 also results from other DNA sequences found in this sample.

Each collaborating institution followed its own protocols to collect whole blood in K2EDTA tubes. For TCRbeta analysis, collaborators shipped samples as frozen whole blood, isolated PBMCs, or DNA extracted from either of those sample types. The sample was peripheral blood. The sequence came from a woman older than 75 with acute or convalescent COVID-19.

In nucleotides, the sequence is TGCGCCAGCAGTCCAGGGGTCAACTATGGCTACACCTTC. It is translated as CASSPGVNYGYTF. Recombination joined TRBV5-1 with TRBJ1-2, and possibly TRBD1, on 6 matching bases. The germline V gene provides CDR1 SGHRS and CDR2 YFSETQ. The CDR3 starts with the cysteine, ends with the phenylalanine, and has 13 residues. Solely the CDR3 DNA is kept, with 39 bases framed from the first base. The junction shows trimming of 5 bases on V and 2 bases on J, plus 10 bases between the germline ends.